These 7 T cell receptor beta chains share one sample of origin, sequenced in a study of T cells in Graves' hyperthyroidism and ophthalmopathy. Amplified regions were TCR beta CDR3 sequences from RNA transcripts. Researchers ran a first-round RT-PCR on the TCR CDR3 using the HTBI primer set. TCRdb reprocessed the multiplex PCR reads via MiXCR and lists one record per CDR3 protein. The table shows hundreds of thousands of distinct CDR3 sequences, with around 15% occurring only once. The specimen sequenced was blood. The receptors stem from a woman in her sixties or seventies with Graves' ophthalmopathy.

This clonotype was seen at least ten times. The genes are TRBV7-8 and TRBJ2-3, with TRBD2 matching over 11 bases. The trim removed 2 bases at V and 4 bases at J, leaving 14 bases unmatched. Germline loops: CDR1 SGHVS, CDR2 FQNEAQ. The CDR3 is 19 amino acids. The CDR3 region is CASSLPAVRASGRSDTQYF. The CDR3 nucleotides are TGTGCCAGCAGCTTACCCGCTGTTCGGGCTAGCGGGAGGTCAGATACGCAGTATTTT.

This clonotype showed up just a few times. This rearrangement joins TRBV24-1 to TRBJ1-1, with a tentative D call TRBD1 (6 bases). The CDR3 has 12 residues. CDR1 KGHDR and CDR2 SFDVKD come from the germline V gene. Trimming took off 4 bases at V and 6 bases at J, with 8 bases between the two ends. Written as DNA, the CDR3 is TGTGCCACCAGTGACGGGACATCTGAAGCTTTCTTT. This sequence encodes CATSDGTSEAFF.

CDR3 nucleotide sequence: TGCGCCAGCAGCCGAGACCTCTCCTACGAGCAGTACTTC. Protein product: CASSRDLSYEQYF. This chain joins TRBV4-3 and TRBJ2-7, with D unclear. Trimming stripped 4 bases from V and 0 bases from J, with 7 bases between. Germline-derived CDR1 and CDR2 are LGHNA and YSLEER. The CDR3 runs 13 residues.

The sample holds many counts of this clonotype. V usage is TRBV28 and J usage is TRBJ1-1; TRBD1 aligns across 8 bases. CDR3 length: 15 residues. Germline loops: CDR1 MDHEN, CDR2 SYDVKM. The V gene end was trimmed by 3 bases and the J gene end by 6 bases; junction bases not matched to a gene: 9. CDR3 in amino acids: CASSFSRRGPSEAFF. DNA for the CDR3: TGTGCCAGCAGTTTTTCGCGCAGGGGGCCCTCTGAAGCTTTCTTT.

This clonotype was seen many times. V usage is TRBV20-1 and J usage is TRBJ2-1; 8 bases are a match to TRBD2. Per the germline V gene, CDR1 is DFQATT and CDR2 is SNEGSKA (reference sequence). The CDR3 loop spans 14 amino acids. The junction had 5 bases not matched to a gene; V was cut back by 6 bases and J by 1 base. The CDR3 bases are TGCAGTGCCTTTAGCGGGGTTTCCTACAATGAGCAGTTCTTC. Translating gives CSAFSGVSYNEQFF.

This clonotype was found many times. V is TRBV18 and J is TRBJ2-7; tentative D call: TRBD2 (6 bases). The ends were cut back, 2 bases at V and 2 bases at J, with 10 bases in the middle. Germline lookup yields CDR1 KGHSH and CDR2 LQKENI. The CDR3 runs 14 residues. The CDR3 region has the DNA TGTGCCAGCTCACCAGGCGGGGCACCCTACGAGCAGTACTTC. This translates into CASSPGGAPYEQYF.

The sample holds a few counts of this clonotype. The chain has TRBV5-1 and TRBJ2-3; D unresolved. Germline CDR1 SGHRS, CDR2 YFSETQ. This CDR3 has 12 residues. Trimming left V 4 bases short and J 6 bases short, with 9 bases between. The CDR3 reads CASSKEFDTQYF. As DNA, the CDR3 is TGCGCCAGCAGCAAGGAGTTCGATACGCAGTATTTT.